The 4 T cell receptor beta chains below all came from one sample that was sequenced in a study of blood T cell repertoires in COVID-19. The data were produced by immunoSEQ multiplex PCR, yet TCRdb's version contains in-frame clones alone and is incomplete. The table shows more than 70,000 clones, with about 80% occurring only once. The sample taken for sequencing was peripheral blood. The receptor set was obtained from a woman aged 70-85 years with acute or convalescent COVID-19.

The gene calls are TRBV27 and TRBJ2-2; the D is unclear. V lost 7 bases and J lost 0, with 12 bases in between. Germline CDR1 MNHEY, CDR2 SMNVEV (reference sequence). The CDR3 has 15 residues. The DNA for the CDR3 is TGTGCCAGCAAATACGCAGGCCCGAACACCGGGGAGCTGTTTTTT. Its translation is CASKYAGPNTGELFF.

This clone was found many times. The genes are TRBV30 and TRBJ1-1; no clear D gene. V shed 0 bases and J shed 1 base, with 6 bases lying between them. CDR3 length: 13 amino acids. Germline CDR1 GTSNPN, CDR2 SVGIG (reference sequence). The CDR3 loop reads CAWSVQWNTEAFF. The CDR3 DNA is TGTGCCTGGAGTGTACAGTGGAACACTGAAGCTTTCTTT.

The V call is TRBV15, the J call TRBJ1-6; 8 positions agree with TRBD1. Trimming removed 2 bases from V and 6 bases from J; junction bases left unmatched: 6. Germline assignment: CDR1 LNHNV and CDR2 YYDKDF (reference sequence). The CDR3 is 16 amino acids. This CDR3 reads CATSRSGTGINSPLHF. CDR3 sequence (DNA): TGTGCCACCAGCAGATCCGGGACAGGAATTAATTCACCCCTCCACTTT.

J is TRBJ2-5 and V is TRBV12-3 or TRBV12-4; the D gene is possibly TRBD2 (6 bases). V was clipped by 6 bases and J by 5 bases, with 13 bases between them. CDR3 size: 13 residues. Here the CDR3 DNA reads TGTGCCAGCAGCCCACTAGCCCGGGAGACCCAGTACTTC. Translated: CASSPLARETQYF.